The clone carrying this TCR beta chain has more than one count but fewer than ten. As yet, its antigen is unknown. This record comes from a study of OX40 agonist ivuxolimab in advanced cancers. Overall study context: Hepatocellular carcinoma, melanoma, renal cell or head and neck cancer affected the dose-escalation patients.

Study-wide points: Also present in some nonresponders was a low level of normalized T-cell clonal expansion. The CD4+ and CD8+ T cells in the blood had expanded clonally by week 6 at 0.1 to 3.0 mg/kg.

Method: immunoSEQ multiplex PCR; TCRdb's copy keeps in-frame clones and lacks some. The sample records 20,000 to 25,000 clones, 80% to 85% being singletons. V lost 5 bases, J lost 6 bases, and 13 bases stayed unmatched. This CDR3 has 17 residues. Germline-derived CDR1 and CDR2 are SGHAT and FQDESV (reference sequence). This sequence originates from an adult with an advanced solid tumor such as melanoma, head and neck, liver or kidney cancer. Material: CD4+ or CD8+ T cells sorted from blood, obtained in a trial of the OX40 agonist ivuxolimab. V is TRBV11-1 and J is TRBJ1-6; the match to TRBD1 covers 7 bases. The CDR3 is CASSTHDREGSNSPLHF. The CDR3 region has the DNA TGTGCCAGCAGCACCCATGACAGGGAGGGAAGTAATTCACCCCTCCACTTT.